This T cell receptor beta chain is from a study of blood T cells in healthy people across ages. The CDR3 totals 14 residues. Germline lookup yields CDR1 ENHRY and CDR2 SYGVKD. Primed by a sample-barcoded 5' primer and a J-beta primer mix, a second PCR proceeded for roughly 6 to 12 cycles. Via MiXCR, TCRdb re-called the 5' RACE reads, giving one row per CDR3 protein. The sample consists of about 1.4 million distinct CDR3 sequences, around 55% of them appearing once. Study-level results: Donor CMV status, an unknown factor, possibly confounded changes in expanded clonotypes.

Every donor provided roughly 9.1 milliliters of peripheral blood. This clonotype was detected a few times. As yet, its antigen is unknown. The TCR originated in a man aged 18 to 29 in good health. The chain joins TRBV10-3 to TRBJ2-4, with no clear D. The assigned J gene may be wrong: the sequence end matches TRBJ2-7 better. Material for sequencing was blood. The CDR3 DNA follows: TGTGCCATCAGTGAGTCAGTGAAGACCTACGAGCAGTACTTC. Its translation: CAISESVKTYEQYF.